These T cell receptor beta chains were read from a single sample in a study of cytomegalovirus exposure and HLA in healthy donors. Measured with immunoSEQ multiplex PCR; TCRdb has only the in-frame clones, and not every one. This table has about 68,000 clones, roughly 96% appearing once. The source material was PBMCs. These receptors originate from a man between 18 and 29 years old in good health and CMV-seronegative. The CDR3 runs from the conserved cysteine through the conserved F or W. D genes are given only for firm matches. Only some rows state a clone size, as once, few, many or a class for expanded clones.

size	V	J	D	DNA	CDR3
NA	TRBV5-5	TRBJ2-6	NA	TGTGCCAGCAGCTTAAGGGACATTAACTCTGGGGCCAACGTCCTGACTTTC	CASSLRDINSGANVLTF
NA	TRBV27	TRBJ1-1	TRBD1	TGTGCCAGCAGTTCCCGACAGGGTGGCACTGAAGCTTTCTTT	CASSSRQGGTEAFF
NA	TRBV6-5	TRBJ1-5	NA	TGTGCCAGCAGTTACTCCGCAGTGCATCAGCCCCAGCATTTT	CASSYSAVHQPQHF
few	TRBV5-4	TRBJ1-2	TRBD1	TGTGCCAGCAGCGGCGGGACAGGGTTCTCCTTTATGGGCTACACCTTC	CASSGGTGFSFMGYTF
NA	TRBV6-5	TRBJ2-3	NA	TGTGCCAGCAGTTACCTGTCCAGGCCAGGGTCAGATACGCAGTATTTT	CASSYLSRPGSDTQYF
NA	TRBV10-3	TRBJ1-2	NA	TGTGCCATCAGTGAGTCTATTTGGAGCGGGAACTATGGCTACACCTTC	CAISESIWSGNYGYTF
few	TRBV6-4	TRBJ2-3	TRBD2	TGTGCCAGCAGTCGGACTAGCGGGAGCACAGATACGCAGTATTTT	CASSRTSGSTDTQYF
NA	TRBV19	TRBJ2-2	NA	TGTGCCAGTAGGATGGGACACGCGAACACCGGGGAGCTGTTTTTT	CASRMGHANTGELFF
NA	TRBV28	TRBJ1-2	TRBD1	TGTGCCAGCCGGACGCCAGGGGGCAATGGCTACACCTTC	CASRTPGGNGYTF
NA	TRBV5-1	TRBJ2-7	NA	TGCGCCAGCAGCTTAGACAGGTTAACCTACGAGCAGTACTTC	CASSLDRLTYEQYF
NA	TRBV28	TRBJ1-5	NA	TGTGCCAGCAGTTTGCACTTAAATCAGCCCCAGCATTTT	CASSLHLNQPQHF
NA	TRBV6-6	TRBJ1-2	TRBD1	TGTGCCAGCAGTTACTCGACAGGGTATGGCTACACCTTC	CASSYSTGYGYTF
NA	TRBV7-2	TRBJ2-7	TRBD1	TGTGCCAGCAGCTTAGTAGGCCAGGGGGCCTACGAGCAGTACTTC	CASSLVGQGAYEQYF
NA	TRBV5-1	TRBJ2-7	TRBD1	TGCGCCAGCAGCTTGTATGGCCCGAGGACAGGGTCTAACGAGCAGTACTTC	CASSLYGPRTGSNEQYF
NA	TRBV2	TRBJ2-3	NA	TGTGCCAGCAGCGTGAGGACAGATACGCAGTATTTT	CASSVRTDTQYF
NA	TRBV4-1	TRBJ2-3	TRBD1	TGCGCCAGCAGCCAAGTTCAACAGGGGGGAGCAGATACGCAGTATTTT	CASSQVQQGGADTQYF
NA	TRBV28	TRBJ2-6	NA	TGTGCCAGCGTTACAGGCTCTGGGGCCAACGTCCTGACTTTC	CASVTGSGANVLTF
NA	TRBV10-3	TRBJ2-7	NA	TGTGCCATCAGTGAGTCGGAGGAGGGCCCATACGAGCAGTACTTC	CAISESEEGPYEQYF
NA	TRBV28	TRBJ1-4	NA	TGTGCCAGCAGTGGGAGGGACGAAAAACTGTTTTTT	CASSGRDEKLFF
NA	TRBV9	TRBJ1-1	TRBD1	TGTGCCAGCAGCTTAAGACAGGGGGAAGCTTTCTTT	CASSLRQGEAFF
NA	TRBV6-6	TRBJ2-2	TRBD1	TGTGCCAGCAGTTCCCGGGACAGGGGCTTCACCGGGGAGCTGTTTTTT	CASSSRDRGFTGELFF
NA	TRBV5-6	TRBJ2-7	NA	TGTGCCAGCAACAGGGCAGGGACCTACGAGCAGTACTTC	CASNRAGTYEQYF